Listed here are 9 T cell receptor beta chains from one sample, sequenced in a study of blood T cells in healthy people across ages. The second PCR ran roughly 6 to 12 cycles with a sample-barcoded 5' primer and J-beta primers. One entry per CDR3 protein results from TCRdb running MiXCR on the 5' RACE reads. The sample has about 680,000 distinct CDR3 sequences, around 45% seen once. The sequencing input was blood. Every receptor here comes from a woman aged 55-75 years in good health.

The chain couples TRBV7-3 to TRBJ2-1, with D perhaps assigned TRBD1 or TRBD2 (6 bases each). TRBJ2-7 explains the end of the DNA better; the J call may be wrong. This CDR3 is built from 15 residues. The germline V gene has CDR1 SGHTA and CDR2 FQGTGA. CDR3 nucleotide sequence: TGTGCCAGCAGCCAAAATCCGGGGGCTCGCGGCGAGCAGTACTTC. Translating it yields CASSQNPGARGEQYF.

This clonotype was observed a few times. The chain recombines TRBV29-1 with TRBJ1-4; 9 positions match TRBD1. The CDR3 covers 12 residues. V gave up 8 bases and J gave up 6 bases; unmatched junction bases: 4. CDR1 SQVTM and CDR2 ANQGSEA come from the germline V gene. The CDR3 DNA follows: TGCAGCTCACAGGGGGCGGATGAAAAACTGTTTTTT. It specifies CSSQGADEKLFF.

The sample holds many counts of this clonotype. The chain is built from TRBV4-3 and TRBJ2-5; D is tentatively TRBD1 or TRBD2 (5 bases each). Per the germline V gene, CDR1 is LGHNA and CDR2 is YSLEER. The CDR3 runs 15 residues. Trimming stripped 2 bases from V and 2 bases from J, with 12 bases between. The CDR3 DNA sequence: TGCGCCAGCAGCCAAACCGGGACCCCTCAAGAGACCCAGTACTTC. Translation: CASSQTGTPQETQYF.

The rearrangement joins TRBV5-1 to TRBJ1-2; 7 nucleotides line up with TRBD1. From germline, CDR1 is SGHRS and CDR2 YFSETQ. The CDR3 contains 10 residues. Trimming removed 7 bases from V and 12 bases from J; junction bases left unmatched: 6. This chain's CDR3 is CASGDRVDTF. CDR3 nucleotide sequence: TGCGCCAGCGGCGACAGGGTCGACACCTTC.

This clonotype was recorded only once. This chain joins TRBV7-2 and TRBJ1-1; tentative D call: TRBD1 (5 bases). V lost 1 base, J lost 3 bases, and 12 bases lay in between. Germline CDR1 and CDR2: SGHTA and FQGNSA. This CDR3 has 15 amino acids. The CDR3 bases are TGTGCCAGCAGCTTAGTCGGGGGGGGACACACTGAAGCTTTCTTT. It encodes CASSLVGGGHTEAFF.

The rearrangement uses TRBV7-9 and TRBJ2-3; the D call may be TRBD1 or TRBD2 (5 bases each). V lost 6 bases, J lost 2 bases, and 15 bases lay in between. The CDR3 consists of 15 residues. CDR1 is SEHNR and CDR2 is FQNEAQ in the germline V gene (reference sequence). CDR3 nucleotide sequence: TGTGCCAGCAGGCCTAGAGGGGTCAACACAGATACGCAGTATTTT. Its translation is CASRPRGVNTDTQYF.

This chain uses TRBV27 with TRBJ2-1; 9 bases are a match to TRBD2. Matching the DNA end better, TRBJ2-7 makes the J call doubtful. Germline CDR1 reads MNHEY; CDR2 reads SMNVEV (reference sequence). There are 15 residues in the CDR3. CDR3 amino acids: CAGGAAGGSVYEQYF. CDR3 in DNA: TGTGCCGGCGGGGCAGCGGGAGGTTCAGTCTACGAGCAGTACTTC.

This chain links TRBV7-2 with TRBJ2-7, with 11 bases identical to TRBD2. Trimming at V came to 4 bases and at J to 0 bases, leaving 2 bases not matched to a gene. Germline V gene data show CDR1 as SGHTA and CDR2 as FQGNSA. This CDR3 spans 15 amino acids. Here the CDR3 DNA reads TGTGCCAGCAGCTGGGGACTAGCGGCCTCCTACGAGCAGTACTTC. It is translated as CASSWGLAASYEQYF.

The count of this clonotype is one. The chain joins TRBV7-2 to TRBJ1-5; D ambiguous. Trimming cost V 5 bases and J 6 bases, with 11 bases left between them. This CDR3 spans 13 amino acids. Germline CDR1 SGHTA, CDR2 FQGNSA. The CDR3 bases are TGTGCCAGCAGCGCCCGGTTCGGTCAGCCCCAGCATTTT. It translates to CASSARFGQPQHF.